This is a list of T cell receptor beta chains from one sample in a study of T cell clones after liver transplantation. The method was immunoSEQ multiplex PCR; TCRdb's version includes in-frame clones alone and lacks a portion of them. The repertoire holds about 85,000 clones, with about 84% as singletons. Here the sequenced sample was CD4+ T cells from blood, taken roughly 3.5 years after liver transplant. Source of these receptors: a human patient who received a liver transplant. Some T cells could come from the graft donor. CDR3s include the opening cysteine and the closing phenylalanine or tryptophan. A D gene is named only where the DNA matches it firmly. The size entry is marked missing in some rows and otherwise reads once, few, many or a size class.

v_call,j_call,d_call,clone_size,cdr3_length,cdr3_aa,cdr3_nt
TRBV5-6,TRBJ2-1,.,.,18,CASSDGRTTSRGQREQFF,TGTGCCAGCAGCGATGGTAGGACGACTAGCAGGGGACAACGAGAGCAGTTCTTC
TRBV6-6,TRBJ2-7,TRBD2,once,15,CASSYGSGRGYEQYF,TGTGCCAGCAGTTACGGGAGCGGGAGGGGATACGAGCAGTACTTC
TRBV18,TRBJ2-7,.,.,13,CASSLGQNYEQYF,TGTGCCAGCTCACTCGGACAAAACTACGAGCAGTACTTC
TRBV28,TRBJ2-7,.,.,15,CASRSGSEGSYEQYF,TGTGCCAGCAGATCAGGCTCGGAGGGCTCCTACGAGCAGTACTTC
TRBV30,TRBJ2-1,TRBD1,.,18,CAWKSLDRVPSIFNEQFF,TGTGCCTGGAAGTCTCTGGACAGGGTACCCTCAATTTTCAATGAGCAGTTCTTC
TRBV7-2,TRBJ2-1,TRBD2,once,15,CASSPTSSSRNEQFF,TGTGCCAGCAGCCCGACTAGCTCTTCTCGCAATGAGCAGTTCTTC
TRBV4-2,TRBJ2-1,.,.,17,CASSQAQGGSNYNEQFF,TGTGCCAGCAGCCAAGCGCAGGGAGGATCGAACTACAATGAGCAGTTCTTC
TRBV27,TRBJ1-1,.,.,13,CASSLIGGAGAFF,TGTGCCAGCAGTTTAATAGGTGGGGCTGGAGCTTTCTTT
TRBV6-5,TRBJ1-2,.,.,11,CASSDGGGYTF,TGTGCCAGCAGTGACGGGGGCGGCTACACCTTC
TRBV28,TRBJ1-2,.,.,14,CASSLTLTLSGYTF,TGTGCCAGCAGTTTAACCCTGACTCTATCGGGCTACACCTTC
TRBV4-3,TRBJ1-2,.,.,13,CASSQQGLGGYTF,TGCGCCAGCAGCCAACAGGGGTTGGGTGGCTACACCTTC
TRBV4-3,TRBJ2-1,TRBD2,few,18,CASSPSSGERVSYNEQFF,TGCGCCAGCAGCCCCTCTAGCGGGGAAAGAGTGTCCTACAATGAGCAGTTCTTC
TRBV18,TRBJ1-4,.,few,13,CASSPAGAEKLFF,TGTGCCAGCTCACCGGCGGGGGCAGAAAAACTGTTTTTT
TRBV19,TRBJ2-2,.,.,14,CASSPRRNTGELFF,TGTGCCAGTAGTCCCAGACGGAACACCGGGGAGCTGTTTTTT
TRBV11-2,TRBJ1-1,.,.,12,CASSKREGRAFF,TGTGCCAGCTCGAAGAGGGAGGGGCGGGCTTTCTTT
TRBV5-1,TRBJ2-7,.,.,14,CASSLGNRNYEQYF,TGCGCCAGCAGCTTGGGAAACAGAAACTACGAGCAGTACTTC
TRBV29-1,TRBJ2-1,TRBD2,.,13,CSVDPGGRDEQFF,TGCAGCGTTGATCCGGGAGGGCGCGATGAGCAGTTCTTC
TRBV9,TRBJ2-1,.,once,15,CASSVTGVWFEEQFF,TGTGCCAGCAGCGTAACGGGAGTATGGTTTGAAGAGCAGTTCTTC
TRBV9,TRBJ2-5,.,.,17,CASSVFSGSASAETQYF,TGTGCCAGCAGCGTTTTTTCGGGATCGGCGAGTGCGGAGACCCAGTACTTC
TRBV30,TRBJ2-3,.,few,15,CAWSVLRGGADTQYF,TGTGCCTGGAGTGTACTCAGGGGGGGGGCGGATACGCAGTATTTT
TRBV5-5,TRBJ1-2,TRBD1,.,14,CASSRWDSSVGYTF,TGTGCCAGCAGCCGGTGGGACAGTTCGGTTGGCTACACCTTC
TRBV28,TRBJ2-2,.,.,13,CASSLSNTGELFF,TGTGCCAGCAGCCTATCGAACACCGGGGAGCTGTTTTTT
TRBV28,TRBJ2-1,TRBD2,once,20,CASSYSFGGLAGGSYNEQFF,TGTGCCAGCAGTTATTCGTTCGGGGGACTAGCGGGTGGGTCCTACAATGAGCAGTTCTTC
TRBV13,TRBJ2-2,.,.,14,CASSFRGLTGELFF,TGTGCCAGCAGCTTTCGGGGGCTCACCGGGGAGCTGTTTTTT
TRBV6-1,TRBJ1-4,.,.,15,CASSVRGATNEKLFF,TGTGCCAGCAGTGTTCGGGGGGCAACTAATGAAAAACTGTTTTTT